The rows below give T cell receptor beta chains drawn from one sample of a study of blood T cells in healthy people across ages. Via MiXCR, TCRdb re-called the 5' RACE reads, giving one row per CDR3 protein. Here the sample spans around 1.5 million distinct CDR3 sequences, approximately 38% being singletons. Source material: blood. The origin of the receptors is a woman aged 18-29 years in good health. The CDR3 runs from the conserved cysteine through the conserved F or W. A D gene is named only where the DNA matches it firmly. Some rows have no size entry. The others give once, few or many, or a class for an expanded clone.

j_call: TRBJ2-1
d_call: NA
clone_size: few
v_call: TRBV27
cdr3_nt: TGTGCCAGCTGGAATAATCCGAGCTCCTACAATGAGCAGTTCTTC
cdr3_aa: CASWNNPSSYNEQFF

j_call: TRBJ2-7
d_call: NA
clone_size: NA
v_call: TRBV21-1
cdr3_nt: TGTGCCAGCAGCTATAGCGGCCAGAACTCCTACGAGCAGTACTTC
cdr3_aa: CASSYSGQNSYEQYF

j_call: TRBJ2-3
d_call: TRBD2
clone_size: many
v_call: TRBV3-1
cdr3_nt: TGTGCCAGCAGCCAAGGACTAGCGGAAGATACGCAGTATTTT
cdr3_aa: CASSQGLAEDTQYF

j_call: TRBJ2-6
d_call: TRBD1
clone_size: NA
v_call: TRBV6-2/TRBV6-3
cdr3_nt: TGTGCCAGCAGTTTCACCCGGGACAGAGGCTCTGGGGCCAACGTCCTGACTTTC
cdr3_aa: CASSFTRDRGSGANVLTF

j_call: TRBJ2-3
d_call: TRBD2
clone_size: few
v_call: TRBV10-3
cdr3_nt: TGTGCCATCATGCGGGGGGGGGTGACAGATACGCAGTATTTT
cdr3_aa: CAIMRGGVTDTQYF

j_call: TRBJ2-3
d_call: TRBD2
clone_size: few
v_call: TRBV20-1
cdr3_nt: TGCAGTGCCTCCGGGACTAGCGGGAGGTGGGATACGCAGTATTTT
cdr3_aa: CSASGTSGRWDTQYF

j_call: TRBJ2-3
d_call: NA
clone_size: NA
v_call: TRBV6-5
cdr3_nt: TGTGCCACCTCGGGTAGTCACACAGATACGCAGTATTTT
cdr3_aa: CATSGSHTDTQYF

j_call: TRBJ1-3
d_call: NA
clone_size: NA
v_call: TRBV7-8
cdr3_nt: TGTGCCAGCAGCTTTATGAGTTTCTCCGGAAACACCATATATTTT
cdr3_aa: CASSFMSFSGNTIYF

j_call: TRBJ1-2
d_call: NA
clone_size: few
v_call: TRBV7-6
cdr3_nt: TGTGCCAGCAGCTTTGACCAAACTATTTCTAGGGGCTACACCTTC
cdr3_aa: CASSFDQTISRGYTF

j_call: TRBJ2-1
d_call: NA
clone_size: NA
v_call: TRBV20-1
cdr3_nt: TGCAGTGCTAGAGATCGGGAAGGGAATTACAATGAGCAGTTCTTC
cdr3_aa: CSARDREGNYNEQFF

j_call: TRBJ2-7
d_call: TRBD2
clone_size: few
v_call: TRBV7-2
cdr3_nt: TGTGCCAGCAGCTTAGAGTGGGCTGGAGCGGGAGGATCCTACGAGCAGTACTTC
cdr3_aa: CASSLEWAGAGGSYEQYF

j_call: TRBJ2-5
d_call: TRBD2
clone_size: NA
v_call: TRBV27
cdr3_nt: TGTGCCAGCATTCACCTCCCGATTAGCGGGGGGGACCAAGAGACCCAGTACTTC
cdr3_aa: CASIHLPISGGDQETQYF

j_call: TRBJ2-5
d_call: TRBD1
clone_size: NA
v_call: TRBV14
cdr3_nt: TGTGCCAGCAGGCGTACAGGGACAGAAGAGACCCAGTACTTC
cdr3_aa: CASRRTGTEETQYF

j_call: TRBJ2-7
d_call: TRBD1
clone_size: NA
v_call: TRBV27
cdr3_nt: TGTGCCAGCAGCCTAAGGACCCCGGGACAGACCTACGAGCAGTACTTC
cdr3_aa: CASSLRTPGQTYEQYF

j_call: TRBJ2-3
d_call: NA
clone_size: NA
v_call: TRBV21-1
cdr3_nt: TGTGCCAGCAGCCGTGTAATTGGGGGCACTAGCGAAGATACGCAGTATTTT
cdr3_aa: CASSRVIGGTSEDTQYF

j_call: TRBJ2-5
d_call: NA
clone_size: NA
v_call: TRBV28
cdr3_nt: TGTGCCAGCAGCTTATTCAGGGAACAAGAGACCCAGTACTTC
cdr3_aa: CASSLFREQETQYF

j_call: TRBJ2-4
d_call: NA
clone_size: NA
v_call: TRBV12-3/TRBV12-4
cdr3_nt: TGTGCCAGCAGCCCATACTGGACTCCCTTAGCCAAAAACATTCAGTACTTC
cdr3_aa: CASSPYWTPLAKNIQYF